Each of the 12 T cell receptor beta chains below was sequenced from the same sample in a study of blood T cells in healthy people across ages. A second about 7 to 11 cycle PCR used barcoded and J-beta primers. From the 5' RACE reads, TCRdb called clonotypes with MiXCR, one entry per CDR3 protein. Of around 500,000 distinct CDR3 sequences detected, around 50% appear once; the ten largest clones hold under 30%. The source material was blood. All receptors come from a man older than 75 in good health.

This chain connects TRBV6-2 or TRBV6-3 to TRBJ2-7, with a possible D match to TRBD2 (5 bases). The CDR3 has 15 residues. Germline-derived CDR1 and CDR2 are MNHEY and SVGEGT. V gave up 0 bases and J gave up 5 bases, with 14 bases separating them. Here the CDR3 reads CASSYSSLASNEQYF. As DNA, the CDR3 is TGTGCCAGCAGTTACTCGAGTCTAGCTTCCAACGAGCAGTACTTC.

The rearrangement joins TRBV2 to TRBJ2-1; D might be TRBD1 (6 bases). The tail of the sequence fits TRBJ2-7 better, so the J call may be wrong. The CDR3 sequence is 15 residues long. Germline assignment: CDR1 SNHLY and CDR2 FYNNEI. The CDR3 sequence is CASSDLPRGYNEQYF. CDR3 coding DNA: TGTGCCAGCAGTGATTTGCCTAGGGGGTACAATGAGCAGTACTTC.

The V and J genes are TRBV27 and TRBJ2-3; 7 nucleotides align to TRBD2. Germline loops: CDR1 MNHEY, CDR2 SMNVEV (reference sequence). The CDR3 has 14 amino acids. V lost 10 bases, J lost 0 bases, and 7 bases stayed unmatched. The CDR3, as DNA: TGTGCCACCGGGGGAGGGTGGAGCACAGATACGCAGTATTTT. Translation gives CATGGGWSTDTQYF.

The chain uses TRBV27 and TRBJ2-3; D is perhaps TRBD1 or TRBD2 (5 bases each). V was shortened by 3 bases and J by 0 bases, with 7 bases between the two germline ends. Germline CDR1 and CDR2: MNHEY and SMNVEV (reference sequence). The CDR3 loop spans 14 amino acids. The CDR3 sequence: CASSFRDSTDTQYF. DNA for the CDR3: TGTGCCAGCAGTTTCCGGGACAGCACAGATACGCAGTATTTT.

This clonotype was seen more than once but under ten times. The V gene is TRBV4-1, the J gene TRBJ1-1, with D possibly TRBD1 on 5 matching bases. Deletions cut 4 bases from V and 3 bases from J, with 12 bases between. The germline V gene encodes CDR1 MGHRA and CDR2 YSYEKL. This CDR3 has 14 residues. In DNA form, the CDR3 reads TGCGCCAGCAGCCGTACGGGAGGGGACACTGAAGCTTTCTTT. It is translated as CASSRTGGDTEAFF.

The genes are TRBV7-6 and TRBJ2-4, with D uncertain. The last part of the DNA fits TRBJ2-7 better; the J call may be wrong. The CDR3 length is 13 residues. The V gene's germline CDR1 is SGHVS and CDR2 FNYEAQ. CDR3 sequence: CASSLYQAHEQYF. The CDR3 region has the DNA TGTGCCAGCAGCTTATACCAGGCCCACGAGCAGTACTTC.

This sequence joins TRBV20-1 and TRBJ1-5; D not resolved. V dropped 3 bases and J dropped 0 bases, with 15 bases sitting between them. The length of the CDR3 is 16 residues. The germline V gene has CDR1 DFQATT and CDR2 SNEGSKA (reference sequence). The CDR3 loop is CSASGPTQLSNQPQHF. The CDR3 region has the DNA TGCAGTGCTAGCGGCCCTACGCAACTTAGCAATCAGCCCCAGCATTTT.

The chain links TRBV20-1 to TRBJ1-6; possible D gene TRBD1, 5 bases. This CDR3 has 15 amino acids. CDR1 is DFQATT, CDR2 SNEGSKA, per germline (reference sequence). The germline V and J ends were trimmed by 0 bases and 14 bases, with 20 bases remaining between them. The CDR3 sequence is CSARDGRDRRLTLHF. The CDR3 DNA reads TGCAGTGCTAGAGATGGCCGGGACCGACGACTCACCCTCCACTTT.

CDR3 amino acids: CASSDGGGHNEQYF. The CDR3 bases are TGTGCCAGCAGTGATGGGGGGGGGCACAACGAGCAGTACTTC. V and J are TRBV6-1 and TRBJ2-7; a possible D gene is TRBD2 (7 bases). The CDR3 runs 14 residues. CDR1 and CDR2 (germline): MNHNS, SASEGT. V lost 3 bases and J 5 bases, leaving 14 bases between the germline ends.

Regarding this clonotype: A much larger clone sits a single nucleotide away, making a read error possible. This sequence joins TRBV7-9 and TRBJ2-7, with D perhaps matching TRBD2 (6 bases). The CDR3 contains 14 residues. Per germline, CDR1 SEHNR and CDR2 FQNEAQ (reference sequence). CDR3 amino acids: CASRESGGSYGQYF. The CDR3 DNA reads as TGTGCCAGCAGGGAATCCGGGGGTTCCTACGGGCAGTACTTC.

The rearrangement uses TRBV12-3 or TRBV12-4 and TRBJ1-5; perhaps TRBD1 as D (5 bases). Trimming removed 6 bases from V and 4 bases from J, with 16 bases in between. This CDR3 has 15 amino acids. This CDR3 reads CASRPGGRDNQPQHF. DNA for the CDR3: TGTGCCAGCAGACCGGGGGGTAGGGATAATCAGCCCCAGCATTTT.

There are a few counts of this clonotype. This sequence joins TRBV20-1 and TRBJ1-6; no reliable D call. Germline V gene lookup returns CDR1 DFQATT and CDR2 SNEGSKA (reference sequence). The CDR3 contains 15 residues. The V gene lost 3 bases and the J gene lost 9 bases, with 18 bases spanning the gap. The CDR3 loop reads CSARAPGPRGSPLHF. CDR3 in DNA: TGCAGTGCTAGGGCACCCGGGCCCCGGGGTTCACCCCTCCACTTT.